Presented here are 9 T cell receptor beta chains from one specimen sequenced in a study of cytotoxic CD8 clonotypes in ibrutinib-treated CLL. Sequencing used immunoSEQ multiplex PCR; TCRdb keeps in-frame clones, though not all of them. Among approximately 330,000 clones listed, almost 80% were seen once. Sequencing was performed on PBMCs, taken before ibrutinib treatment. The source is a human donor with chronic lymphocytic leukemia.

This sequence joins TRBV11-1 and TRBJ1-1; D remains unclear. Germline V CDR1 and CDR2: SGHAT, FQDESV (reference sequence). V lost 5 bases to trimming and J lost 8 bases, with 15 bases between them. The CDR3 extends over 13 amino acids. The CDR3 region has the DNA TGTGCCAGCAGCGACCTTACGATTTTAGAAGCTTTCTTT. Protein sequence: CASSDLTILEAFF.

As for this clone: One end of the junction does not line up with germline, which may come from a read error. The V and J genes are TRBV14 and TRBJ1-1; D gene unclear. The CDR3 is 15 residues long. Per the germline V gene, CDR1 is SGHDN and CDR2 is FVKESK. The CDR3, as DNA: TGTGCCAGCAGAAGGACCGCTTCGAGGAACACTGAAGCTTTTTTT. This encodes CASRRTASRNTEAFF.

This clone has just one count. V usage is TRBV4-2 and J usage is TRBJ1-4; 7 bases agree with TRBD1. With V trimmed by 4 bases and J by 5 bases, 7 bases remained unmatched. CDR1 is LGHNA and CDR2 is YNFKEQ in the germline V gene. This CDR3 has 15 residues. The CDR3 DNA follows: TGTGCCAGCAGCCCGAGGGACAGACTCAATGAAAAACTGTTTTTT. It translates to CASSPRDRLNEKLFF.

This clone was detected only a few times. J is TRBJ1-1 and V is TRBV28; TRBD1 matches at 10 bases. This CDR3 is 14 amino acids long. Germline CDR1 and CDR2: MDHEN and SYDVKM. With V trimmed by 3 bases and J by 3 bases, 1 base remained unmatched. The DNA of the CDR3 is TGTGCCAGCAGTTTTGGACAGGGGGACACTGAAGCTTTCTTT. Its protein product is CASSFGQGDTEAFF.

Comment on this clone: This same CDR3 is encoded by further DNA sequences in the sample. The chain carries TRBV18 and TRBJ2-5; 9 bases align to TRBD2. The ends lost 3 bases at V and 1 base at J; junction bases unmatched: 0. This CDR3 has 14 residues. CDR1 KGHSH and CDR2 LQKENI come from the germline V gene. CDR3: CASSPTSGQETQYF. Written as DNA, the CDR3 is TGTGCCAGCTCACCGACTAGCGGCCAAGAGACCCAGTACTTC.

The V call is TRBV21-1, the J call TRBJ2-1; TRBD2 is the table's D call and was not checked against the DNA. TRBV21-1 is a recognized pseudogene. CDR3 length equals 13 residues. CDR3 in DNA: TGTGCCAGCAGCAAATTAGTTTGCAATGAGCAGTTCTTC. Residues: CASSKLVCNEQFF.

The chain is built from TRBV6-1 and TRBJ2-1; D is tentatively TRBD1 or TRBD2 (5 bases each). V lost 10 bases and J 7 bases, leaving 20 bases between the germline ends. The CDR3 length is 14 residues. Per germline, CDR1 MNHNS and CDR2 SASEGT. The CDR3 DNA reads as TGTGCCACTCCGGGGCCCGGCCCCGGGAATGAGCAGTTCTTC. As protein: CATPGPGPGNEQFF.

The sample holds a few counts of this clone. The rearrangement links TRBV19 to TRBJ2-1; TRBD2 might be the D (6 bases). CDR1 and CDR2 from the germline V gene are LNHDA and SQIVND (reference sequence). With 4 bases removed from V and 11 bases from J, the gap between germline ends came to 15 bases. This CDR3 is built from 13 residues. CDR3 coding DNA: TGTGCCAGTAGTAACGCCTCGGGACTCAAGCAGTTCTTC. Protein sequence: CASSNASGLKQFF. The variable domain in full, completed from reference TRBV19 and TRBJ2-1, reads DGGITQSPKYLFRKEGQNVTLSCEQNLNHDAMYWYRQDPGQGLRLIYYSQIVNDFQKGDIAEGYSVSREKKESFPLTVTSAQKNPTAFYLCASSNASGLKQFFGPGTRLTVL.

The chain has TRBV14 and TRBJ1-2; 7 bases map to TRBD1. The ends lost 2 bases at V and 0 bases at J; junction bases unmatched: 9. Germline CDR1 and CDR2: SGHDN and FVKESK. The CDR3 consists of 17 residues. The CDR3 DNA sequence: TGTGCCAGCAGCCAAAACCCGGGACAGAACTCTAACTATGGCTACACCTTC. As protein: CASSQNPGQNSNYGYTF. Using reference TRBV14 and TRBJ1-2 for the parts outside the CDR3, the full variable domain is EAGVTQFPSHSVIEKGQTVTLRCDPISGHDNLYWYRRVMGKEIKFLLHFVKESKQDESGMPNNRFLAERTGGTYSTLKVQPAELEDSGVYFCASSQNPGQNSNYGYTFGSGTRLTVV.